A single sample is the source of the 31 T cell receptor beta chains below, sequenced in a study of OX40 agonist ivuxolimab in advanced cancers. The library was generated by the immunoSEQ multiplex PCR assay. The table was pulled from immuneACCESS by TCRdb, which kept in-frame rearrangements only. Such tables lose some clones; where checked, under half of the loss comes from unresolved V genes, and the rest has no known cause. The sample table holds about 69,000 clones, of which about three quarters were seen once. About 2.1% of the sample is taken by the ten largest. Sequenced material: CD4+ or CD8+ T cells sorted from blood, taken in a trial of the OX40 agonist ivuxolimab. The receptors were gathered from an adult with an advanced solid tumor such as melanoma, head and neck, liver or kidney cancer.

This sequence joins TRBV4-1 and TRBJ2-7; 13 nucleotides line up with TRBD2. Germline V lookup: CDR1 MGHRA, CDR2 YSYEKL. Trimming cost V 3 bases and J 3 bases; bases outside gene matches: 5. The CDR3 is made up of 16 amino acids. The CDR3: CASSQGLAGRNYEQYF. For the CDR3, the DNA is TGCGCCAGCAGCCAGGGACTAGCGGGGAGGAACTACGAGCAGTACTTC.

The chain employs TRBV28 and TRBJ2-7; 14 nucleotides agree with TRBD2. V was pared by 2 bases and J by 7 bases, with 7 bases of the junction left unmatched. Germline CDR1 is MDHEN and CDR2 is SYDVKM. This CDR3 has 16 residues. The CDR3 protein is CASSLATRTSGREQYF. DNA of the CDR3: TGTGCCAGCAGTTTAGCCACTCGGACTAGCGGGAGGGAGCAGTACTTC.

The rearrangement joins TRBV11-1 to TRBJ1-4, with D unclear. CDR3 length: 16 residues. Germline V gene lookup returns CDR1 SGHAT and CDR2 FQDESV (reference sequence). The V gene lost 5 bases and the J gene lost 5 bases, with 18 bases spanning the gap. The DNA of the CDR3 is TGTGCCAGCAGCGCCAGGCGACGAGGATACAATGAAAAACTGTTTTTT. Translation: CASSARRRGYNEKLFF.

This clone appeared once. J is TRBJ1-1 and V is TRBV6-5; D ambiguous. This CDR3 comprises 13 residues. V was trimmed by 5 bases and J by 0 bases, leaving 7 bases between them. Germline V CDR1 and CDR2: MNHEY, SVGAGI. CDR3 bases: TGTGCCAGCAGTATGCAGGTGAACACTGAAGCTTTCTTT. Protein sequence: CASSMQVNTEAFF.

This chain joins TRBV10-3 and TRBJ2-3; D unclear. The CDR3 is 12 residues long. Per the germline V gene, CDR1 is ENHRY and CDR2 is SYGVKD. V lost 0 bases to trimming and J lost 6 bases, with 4 bases between them. CDR3 sequence (DNA): TGTGCCATCAGTGAGTCGGGCGATACGCAGTATTTT. Its translation: CAISESGDTQYF.

This clone occurred once. This chain uses TRBV7-9 with TRBJ2-3; 8 bases are shared with TRBD2. With V trimmed by 3 bases and J by 5 bases, 4 bases remained unmatched. CDR1 is SEHNR, CDR2 FQNEAQ, per germline (reference sequence). CDR3 length equals 14 residues. The DNA for the CDR3 is TGTGCCAGCAGCTTGGGACTAGGGGTAGATACGCAGTATTTT. Its translation: CASSLGLGVDTQYF.

The gene calls are TRBV19 and TRBJ2-2; D is perhaps TRBD2 (5 bases). Trimming took 3 bases from V and 2 from J, leaving 13 bases between them. The CDR3 totals 16 residues. Germline V gene sequence: CDR1 LNHDA, CDR2 SQIVND (reference sequence). CDR3 bases: TGTGCCAGTAGTATGCTAGAAGGAGGAAACACCGGGGAGCTGTTTTTT. Protein sequence: CASSMLEGGNTGELFF. The variable domain in full, completed from reference TRBV19 and TRBJ2-2, reads DGGITQSPKYLFRKEGQNVTLSCEQNLNHDAMYWYRQDPGQGLRLIYYSQIVNDFQKGDIAEGYSVSREKKESFPLTVTSAQKNPTAFYLCASSMLEGGNTGELFFGEGSRLTVL.

V is TRBV6-1 and J is TRBJ2-5, with D perhaps being TRBD1 or TRBD2 (6 bases each). Germline V gives CDR1 MNHNS, CDR2 SASEGT. The CDR3 is 17 amino acids. V was pared by 0 bases and J by 1 base, with 15 bases between. Here the CDR3 reads CASSEAGWGAFQETQYF. The CDR3 DNA is TGTGCCAGCAGTGAAGCGGGGTGGGGGGCATTCCAAGAGACCCAGTACTTC.

This clone was picked up one time. The chain is built from TRBV10-3 and TRBJ1-4; TRBD1 matches at 9 bases. J lost 8 bases, V lost 3 bases, and 7 bases had no gene match. From germline, CDR1 is ENHRY and CDR2 SYGVKD. This CDR3 contains 15 residues. The CDR3 reads CAISDPGTGREKLFF. The CDR3 DNA reads TGTGCCATCAGTGATCCCGGGACAGGGCGAGAAAAACTGTTTTTT.

This clone was detected only a few times. The CDR3 coding sequence is TGTGCCAGCAGTCCGGACGCTTTCTACGAGCAGTACTTC. Translated: CASSPDAFYEQYF. The chain combines TRBV7-2 with TRBJ2-7; D is unclear. Germline CDR1 is SGHTA and CDR2 is FQGNSA. The V and J ends lost 6 bases and 3 bases respectively, with 12 bases between them. The CDR3 sequence is 13 residues long. The full variable domain, its missing parts supplied by reference TRBV7-2 and TRBJ2-7, is GAGVSQSPSNKVTEKGKDVELRCDPISGHTALYWYRQSLGQGLEFLIYFQGNSAPDKSGLPSDRFSAERTGGSVSTLTIQRTQQEDSAVYLCASSPDAFYEQYFGPGTRLTVT.

This chain uses TRBV28 with TRBJ2-3; D might be TRBD2 (5 bases). CDR1 is MDHEN and CDR2 is SYDVKM in the germline V gene. Trimming left V 7 bases short and J 1 base short, with 12 bases between. The CDR3 contains 14 residues. The CDR3 protein is CASTKVARTDTQYF. For the CDR3, the DNA is TGTGCCAGCACGAAGGTAGCGCGCACAGATACGCAGTATTTT.

The chain employs TRBV27 and TRBJ1-2; D perhaps matches TRBD1 (6 bases). Germline CDR1 reads MNHEY; CDR2 reads SMNVEV (reference sequence). This CDR3 has 12 amino acids. The germline V and J ends were trimmed by 5 bases and 5 bases, with 9 bases remaining between them. Here the CDR3 reads CASSATGYGYTF. The CDR3 DNA reads as TGTGCCAGCAGTGCGACAGGTTATGGCTACACCTTC.

The V and J genes are TRBV5-1 and TRBJ2-7; a possible D gene is TRBD2 (5 bases). This CDR3 has 13 amino acids. Trimming cost V 6 bases and J 6 bases, with 16 bases left between them. The germline gives CDR1 SGHRS, CDR2 YFSETQ. The CDR3 reads CASNEGDPLEQYF. The CDR3 nucleotides read TGCGCCAGCAACGAGGGTGATCCCCTCGAGCAGTACTTC.

The J gene is TRBJ2-2, the V gene TRBV19; 7 nucleotides align to TRBD2. CDR1 LNHDA and CDR2 SQIVND come from the germline V gene (reference sequence). V was pared by 7 bases and J by 0 bases, with 8 bases of the junction left unmatched. This CDR3 has 16 residues. CDR3 in amino acids: CASTPGAGANTGELFF. The CDR3 nucleotides read TGTGCCAGTACTCCTGGGGCGGGGGCGAACACCGGGGAGCTGTTTTTT.

V and J are TRBV27 and TRBJ2-1; D assignment may be TRBD1 or TRBD2 (5 bases each). CDR3 size: 16 residues. V gave up 4 bases and J gave up 16 bases, with 29 bases separating them. The germline V gene encodes CDR1 MNHEY and CDR2 SMNVEV (reference sequence). CDR3 amino acids: CASSSTGTVLHRQPFF. As DNA, the CDR3 is TGTGCCAGCAGTTCTACCGGGACCGTTCTCCACCGGCAACCCTTCTTC.

This clone was seen a few times. The chain employs TRBV19 and TRBJ1-1; tentative D call: TRBD1 (6 bases). This CDR3 has 16 residues. With 0 bases removed from V and 3 bases from J, the gap between germline ends came to 14 bases. Per germline, CDR1 LNHDA and CDR2 SQIVND (reference sequence). As DNA, the CDR3 is TGTGCCAGTAGTATAGATCGTATGGGGGCATACACTGAAGCTTTCTTT. This encodes CASSIDRMGAYTEAFF.

The rearrangement links TRBV5-4 to TRBJ2-2, with 9 bases lining up with TRBD2. Per germline, CDR1 SGHNT and CDR2 YYREEE (reference sequence). The CDR3 consists of 17 residues. The trim removed 3 bases at V and 4 bases at J, leaving 10 bases unmatched. The CDR3 region has the DNA TGTGCCAGCAGCTCCCGTGGCGGGGGGGCGGGCACCGGGGAGCTGTTTTTT. It codes for CASSSRGGGAGTGELFF.

This clone appeared a few times. At the DNA level, this CDR3 is encoded by other sequences in the same sample as well. The J gene is TRBJ2-5, the V gene TRBV7-8, with 10 bases matching TRBD1. The CDR3 contains 15 residues. In germline, CDR1 is SGHVS, CDR2 FQNEAQ. J lost 4 bases, V lost 5 bases, and 7 bases had no gene match. The CDR3 here is CASSLRDRGGETQYF. The CDR3 DNA reads as TGTGCCAGCAGCCTCCGGGACAGGGGAGGAGAGACCCAGTACTTC.

This clone has only one observation. V usage is TRBV7-3 and J usage is TRBJ1-6; tentatively, D is TRBD1 (6 bases). Per germline, CDR1 SGHTA and CDR2 FQGTGA. V was cut by 0 bases and J by 6 bases, with 15 bases left in between. This CDR3 region has 17 residues. The DNA for the CDR3 is TGTGCCAGCAGCTTAACGGGAGGCAAAGGGGGTAATTCACCCCTCCACTTT. It is translated as CASSLTGGKGGNSPLHF.

V gene TRBV10-2 combines with J gene TRBJ1-5; D possibly corresponds to TRBD1 (6 bases). The CDR3 extends over 13 amino acids. Germline V gene lookup returns CDR1 WSHSY and CDR2 SAAADI. The V and J ends lost 11 bases and 2 bases respectively, with 13 bases between them. CDR3 region: CASRTEGNQPQHF. For the CDR3, the DNA is TGCGCCTCCCGGACAGAGGGCAATCAGCCCCAGCATTTT.

This chain uses TRBV11-2 with TRBJ1-2; D gene unclear. CDR3 length equals 12 residues. CDR1 and CDR2 from the germline V gene are SGHAT and FQNNGV. V was trimmed by 3 bases and J by 5 bases, leaving 7 bases between them. The CDR3 sequence: CASSLELYGYTF. The CDR3 coding sequence is TGTGCCAGCAGCTTGGAATTATATGGCTACACCTTC.

This clone came up a few times. This chain connects TRBV5-4 to TRBJ1-3, with D uncertain. CDR3 size: 15 residues. The germline V gene encodes CDR1 SGHNT and CDR2 YYREEE (reference sequence). V lost 4 bases to trimming and J lost 0 bases, with 11 bases between them. The CDR3 coding sequence is TGTGCCAGCAGCCCCCCTTATGGCTCTGGAAACACCATATATTTT. It codes for CASSPPYGSGNTIYF.

The chain couples TRBV28 to TRBJ1-3; D remains ambiguous. The CDR3 has 13 amino acids. The germline CDR1 and CDR2 sequences are MDHEN and SYDVKM. Deletions cut 7 bases from V and 2 bases from J, with 9 bases between. The CDR3 bases are TGTGCCAGCAAGGTGTCTGCTGGAAACACCATATATTTT. The encoded protein is CASKVSAGNTIYF.

This rearrangement joins TRBV5-1 to TRBJ2-5; 8 nucleotides align to TRBD1. The V gene's germline CDR1 is SGHRS and CDR2 YFSETQ. After removal of 2 bases from V and 4 bases from J, the junction contained 7 bases not matched to a gene. The CDR3 has 15 amino acids. DNA for the CDR3: TGCGCCAGCAGCTTTGGCGGGACAGGCGGAGAGACCCAGTACTTC. It is translated as CASSFGGTGGETQYF.

CDR3 coding DNA: TGTGCCAGCAGTCGGACGGCGAACACCGGGGAGCTGTTTTTT. Its protein is CASSRTANTGELFF. The J gene is TRBJ2-2, the V gene TRBV2, with D uncertain. This CDR3 spans 14 amino acids. The germline V gene encodes CDR1 SNHLY and CDR2 FYNNEI. The germline V and J ends were trimmed by 5 bases and 0 bases, with 7 bases remaining between them.

The chain recombines TRBV5-1 with TRBJ2-4; D is uncertain. Germline loops: CDR1 SGHRS, CDR2 YFSETQ. The V end was cut by 1 base, the J end by 2 bases, with 10 bases between. The CDR3 length is 15 residues. CDR3 bases: TGCGCCAGCAGCTTGTCGGGTGGGACCAAAAACATTCAGTACTTC. Its translation: CASSLSGGTKNIQYF.

The J gene is TRBJ1-2, the V gene TRBV28; D is uncertain. This CDR3 spans 12 amino acids. CDR1 is MDHEN, CDR2 SYDVKM, per germline. V lost 4 bases, J lost 1 base, and 4 bases lay in between. CDR3 region: CASSSDNYGYTF. The CDR3 bases are TGTGCCAGCAGTTCTGATAACTATGGCTACACCTTC.

The rearrangement uses TRBV11-2 and TRBJ1-1, with D hard to call. Trimming stripped 6 bases from V and 11 bases from J, with 19 bases between. The germline gives CDR1 SGHAT, CDR2 FQNNGV. CDR3 length equals 13 residues. CDR3 sequence reads: CASSFYEATSAFF. CDR3 nucleotide sequence: TGTGCCAGCAGTTTTTATGAAGCGACGTCGGCTTTCTTT.

The chain recombines TRBV27 with TRBJ2-1; the D is unclear. Germline assignment: CDR1 MNHEY and CDR2 SMNVEV (reference sequence). Trimming pared 2 bases from V and 3 bases from J, leaving 14 bases between. This CDR3 contains 16 residues. CDR3 DNA sequence: TGTGCCAGCAGTTTAGAATTCCGACGGAGCTACAATGAGCAGTTCTTC. Protein: CASSLEFRRSYNEQFF.

The chain joins TRBV7-9 to TRBJ2-3; 15 nucleotides line up with TRBD2. V was clipped by 5 bases and J by 0 bases; unmatched bases: 6. The CDR3 runs to 18 residues. Per the germline V gene, CDR1 is SEHNR and CDR2 is FQNEAQ (reference sequence). The CDR3 loop is CASSPGTSGGTSTDTQYF. The CDR3 coding sequence is TGTGCCAGCAGCCCCGGGACTAGCGGGGGGACCAGCACAGATACGCAGTATTTT.

With respect to this clone: Germline is not matched at one junction end, which may reflect a read error. CDR3 nucleotides: TGTGCTAGCAGCCCGCAAGGGGGTTCCGGGGAGCTGTTTTTT. Its translation: CASSPQGGSGELFF. The V gene is TRBV7-7, the J gene TRBJ2-2; D perhaps matches TRBD1 (6 bases). Germline assignment: CDR1 SSHAT and CDR2 FNYEAQ (reference sequence). The CDR3 loop spans 14 amino acids. The full variable domain, with the rest looked up from reference TRBV7-7 and TRBJ2-2, is GAGVSQSPRYKVTKRGQDVTLRCDPISSHATLYWYQQALGQGPEFLTYFNYEAQPDKSGLPSDRFSAERPEGSISTLTIQRTEQRDSAMYRCASSPQGGSGELFFGEGSRLTVL.